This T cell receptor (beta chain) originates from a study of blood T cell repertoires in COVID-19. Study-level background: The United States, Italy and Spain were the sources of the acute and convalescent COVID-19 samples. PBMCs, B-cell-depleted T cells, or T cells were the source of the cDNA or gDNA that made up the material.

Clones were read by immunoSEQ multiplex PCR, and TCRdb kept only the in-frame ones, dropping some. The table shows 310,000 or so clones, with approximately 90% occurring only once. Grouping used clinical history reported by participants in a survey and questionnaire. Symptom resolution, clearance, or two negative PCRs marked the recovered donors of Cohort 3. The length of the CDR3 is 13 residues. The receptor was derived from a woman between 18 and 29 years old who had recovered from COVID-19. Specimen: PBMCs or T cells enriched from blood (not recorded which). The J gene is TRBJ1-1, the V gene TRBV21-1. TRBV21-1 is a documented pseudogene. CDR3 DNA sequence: TGTGCCAGCGAGCACTTAAGGAGCACTGAAGCTTTCTTT. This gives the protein CASEHLRSTEAFF.